This T cell receptor beta chain emerged from a study of OX40 agonist ivuxolimab in advanced cancers. As for the study in general: Patients received the agonistic anti-OX40 (CD134) antibody ivuxolimab.

Repertoires were generated with immunoSEQ multiplex PCR, while TCRdb's copy carries only in-frame clones and drops some. The repertoire holds more than 55,000 clones, with about nine tenths as singletons. The trim removed 5 bases at V and 1 base at J, leaving 4 bases unmatched. CDR3 length: 16 amino acids. Germline values: CDR1 SEHNR, CDR2 FQNEAQ (reference sequence). This sample comprised CD4+ or CD8+ T cells sorted from blood, obtained in a trial of the OX40 agonist ivuxolimab. The chain is built from TRBV7-9 and TRBJ2-2; 10 bases map to TRBD2. The sequence was obtained from an adult with an advanced solid tumor such as melanoma, head and neck, liver or kidney cancer. The CDR3 DNA is TGTGCCAGCAGCCTAAGGACTAGCGGGAACACCGGGGAGCTGTTTTTT. Protein: CASSLRTSGNTGELFF.